This entry lists 32 T cell receptor beta chains sequenced from one sample in a study of control samples from healthy donors and cancer patients. Data came from immunoSEQ multiplex PCR; TCRdb stores just in-frame clones and leaves some out. The sample yields approximately 44,000 clones, roughly three quarters seen once. The sequencing input was formalin-fixed, paraffin-embedded tissue. These receptors were obtained from a male donor with melanoma.

The chain recombines TRBV2 with TRBJ2-3; D gene uncertain. Trimming left V 5 bases short and J 3 bases short, with 3 bases between. The germline V gene has CDR1 SNHLY and CDR2 FYNNEI. CDR3 length: 11 amino acids. The CDR3 coding sequence is TGTGCCAGCAGTCCGACAGATACGCAGTATTTT. Protein: CASSPTDTQYF.

The chain joins TRBV7-3 to TRBJ2-1, with TRBD2 matching 8 bases. CDR1 SGHTA and CDR2 FQGTGA come from the germline V gene. This CDR3 is built from 15 residues. Unmatched junction bases numbered 10, after V lost 5 bases and J lost 7 bases. The CDR3 here is CASSPREGLGNEQFF. In DNA form, the CDR3 reads TGTGCCAGCAGCCCTCGGGAGGGCCTAGGAAATGAGCAGTTCTTC.

In the case of this clone: An end of the junction does not agree with germline; a read error may underlie this. Other DNA variants within this sample encode the same CDR3. The chain employs TRBV2 and TRBJ2-7; 7 bases match TRBD1. Germline V gives CDR1 SNHLY, CDR2 FYNNEI. CDR3 length: 11 residues. The DNA for the CDR3 is TGTGCTAGCAGTGAGAGGGGGCGGCAGTACTTC. Translating gives CASSERGRQYF.

Regarding this clone: A junction end diverges from the germline sequence, so it may reflect a read error. Other DNA sequences in this sample translate to the same CDR3. The V and J genes are TRBV28 and TRBJ1-2; 8 bases line up with TRBD1. CDR3 length: 13 residues. Germline loops: CDR1 MDHEN, CDR2 SYDVKM. The CDR3, as DNA: TGTGCCAGCAGCATGGACAGGGTGAATGGCTACACTTTC. Translated: CASSMDRVNGYTF.

In its sample, this clone is large. The CDR3, as DNA: TGTGCCAGCAGTGAGCTAGGGGGTGAAGCTTTCTTT. It specifies CASSELGGEAFF. V is TRBV28 and J is TRBJ1-1; the D gene is possibly TRBD1 (6 bases). CDR1 is MDHEN and CDR2 is SYDVKM in the germline V gene. The CDR3 loop spans 12 amino acids. The ends were cut back, 5 bases at V and 7 bases at J, with 11 bases in the middle.

This sequence joins TRBV10-2 and TRBJ1-2, with D uncertain. The CDR3 has 13 amino acids. Germline loops: CDR1 WSHSY, CDR2 SAAADI. Trimming shortened V by 0 bases and J by 6 bases, and 8 bases separated the two germline ends. This chain's CDR3 is CASSESRIDGYTF. The DNA for the CDR3 is TGCGCCAGCAGTGAGTCGAGGATCGATGGCTACACCTTC.

The chain is built from TRBV9 and TRBJ2-5, with D tentatively TRBD2 (5 bases). With 1 base removed from V and 0 bases from J, the gap between germline ends came to 10 bases. Germline V gene sequence: CDR1 SGDLS, CDR2 YYNGEE. CDR3 length: 15 amino acids. As DNA, the CDR3 is TGTGCCAGCAGCGTAAGTCCGGGAAACCAAGAGACCCAGTACTTC. Protein product: CASSVSPGNQETQYF.

The chain recombines TRBV5-1 with TRBJ1-1, with D maybe TRBD1 (5 bases). From germline, CDR1 is SGHRS and CDR2 YFSETQ. CDR3 length: 15 residues. The V end was cut by 3 bases, the J end by 0 bases, with 12 bases between. The DNA of the CDR3 is TGCGCCAGCAGCTGGGGTCAGGGTATGAACACTGAAGCTTTCTTT. This codes for CASSWGQGMNTEAFF.

The chain combines TRBV19 with TRBJ2-7, with 7 bases lining up with TRBD1. The CDR3 consists of 15 residues. V dropped 6 bases and J dropped 3; count of bases not matched to a gene: 11. CDR1 and CDR2 (germline): LNHDA, SQIVND (reference sequence). CDR3 coding DNA: TGTGCCAGTAGGACAGCCGGGACAGACCTCTACGAGCAGTACTTC. Protein product: CASRTAGTDLYEQYF.

In this sample, this clone turned up once. The chain uses TRBV12-3 or TRBV12-4 and TRBJ1-5; D remains ambiguous. Judging by the DNA end, TRBJ2-3 fits better; the J call may be wrong. The CDR3 covers 13 residues. The CDR3 bases are TGTGCCAGCAGTTTAGGGGGTTTTCAGCCCCAGTATTTT. Translated: CASSLGGFQPQYF.

This chain connects TRBV7-9 to TRBJ2-1; 12 nucleotides align to TRBD2. After removal of 6 bases from V and 6 bases from J, the junction contained 9 bases not matched to a gene. The CDR3 extends over 16 amino acids. Germline-derived CDR1 and CDR2 are SEHNR and FQNEAQ (reference sequence). The CDR3 nucleotides are TGTGCCAGCAGGCCTAGCGGGAGGGCCTTCTTCAATGAGCAGTTCTTC. Translated: CASRPSGRAFFNEQFF.

The chain carries TRBV6-7 and TRBJ2-1; no reliable D call. TRBV6-7 is labeled an ORF, and its function is uncertain. V was pared by 0 bases and J by 4 bases, with 7 bases between. The CDR3 loop spans 14 amino acids. The CDR3 loop reads CASSYSGIYNEQFF. In DNA form, the CDR3 reads TGTGCCAGCAGTTACTCGGGGATATACAATGAGCAGTTCTTC.

CDR3: CASSPGGRDTQYF. In DNA form, the CDR3 reads TGTGCCAGCAGCCCGGGGGGCAGAGATACGCAGTATTTT. The chain has TRBV7-2 and TRBJ2-3; weak D call: TRBD2 (7 bases). Trimming removed 5 bases from V and 5 bases from J, with 11 bases in between. CDR1 SGHTA and CDR2 FQGNSA come from the germline V gene. The CDR3 is 13 residues long.

This chain uses TRBV28 with TRBJ2-3; 8 positions agree with TRBD1. The CDR3 contains 15 residues. CDR1 is MDHEN, CDR2 SYDVKM, per germline. V was clipped by 5 bases and J by 4 bases; unmatched bases: 8. In nucleotides, the CDR3 is TGTGCCAGCAGTACCCGGACAGGGCGGTCAGATACGCAGTATTTT. Translating gives CASSTRTGRSDTQYF.

The V call is TRBV5-1, the J call TRBJ2-7; the D is unclear. Trimming left V 0 bases short and J 2 bases short, with 3 bases between. Germline V gives CDR1 SGHRS, CDR2 YFSETQ. The CDR3 contains 12 residues. CDR3 sequence reads: CASSLVAYEQYF. DNA of the CDR3: TGCGCCAGCAGCTTGGTAGCCTACGAGCAGTACTTC.

The chain couples TRBV3-1 (or the pseudogene TRBV3-2) to TRBJ2-7; D is ambiguous. Trimming removed 0 bases from V and 7 bases from J, with 4 bases in between. CDR1 is LGHDT, CDR2 YNNKEL, per germline (reference sequence). The CDR3 loop spans 11 amino acids. This chain's CDR3 is CASSQESEQYF. The CDR3 DNA is TGTGCCAGCAGCCAAGAGAGTGAGCAGTACTTC.

The rearrangement joins TRBV10-3 to TRBJ2-7; 12 positions match TRBD2. Losses at the gene ends were 10 bases for V and 0 bases for J; bases not matched to a gene: 4. The CDR3 totals 14 residues. Germline V gives CDR1 ENHRY, CDR2 SYGVKD. CDR3 nucleotides: TGTGCCACTCGGACTAGCGGGACCTCCTACGAGCAGTACTTC. Translation: CATRTSGTSYEQYF.

The chain carries TRBV25-1 and TRBJ2-5, with 11 positions matching TRBD1. The CDR3 totals 15 residues. The germline V gene has CDR1 MGHDK and CDR2 SYGVNS. With V trimmed by 5 bases and J by 2 bases, 4 bases remained unmatched. Here the CDR3 DNA reads TGTGCCAGCAGTCGGGGACAGGGGGGTCAAGAGACCCAGTACTTC. This sequence encodes CASSRGQGGQETQYF. The variable domain in full, completed from reference TRBV25-1 and TRBJ2-5, reads EADIYQTPRYLVIGTGKKITLECSQTMGHDKMYWYQQDPGMELHLIHYSYGVNSTEKGDLSSESTVSRIRTEHFPLTLESARPSHTSQYLCASSRGQGGQETQYFGPGTRLLVL.

The chain couples TRBV4-1 to TRBJ2-7; 10 nucleotides match TRBD2. In germline, CDR1 is MGHRA, CDR2 YSYEKL. The CDR3 loop spans 15 amino acids. V dropped 5 bases and J dropped 1; count of bases not matched to a gene: 5. The CDR3 reads CASSYRTSGSYEQYF. The CDR3, as DNA: TGCGCCAGCAGCTACCGGACTAGCGGATCCTACGAGCAGTACTTC.

The rearrangement joins TRBV19 to TRBJ2-1; D not resolved. The germline V gene encodes CDR1 LNHDA and CDR2 SQIVND (reference sequence). This CDR3 comprises 16 residues. The germline V and J ends were trimmed by 0 bases and 4 bases, with 13 bases remaining between them. CDR3 sequence (DNA): TGTGCCAGTAGTATAGAGGTCGGGCCATTTTACAATGAGCAGTTCTTC. Translating it yields CASSIEVGPFYNEQFF.

This sequence joins TRBV11-3 and TRBJ2-7; D gene unclear. Trimming pared 5 bases from V and 0 bases from J, leaving 11 bases between. CDR1 and CDR2 from the germline V gene are SGHNT and YENEEA. The CDR3 runs to 14 residues. CDR3 sequence (DNA): TGTGCCAGCAGCCTCGACGGTAGCTCCTACGAGCAGTACTTC. The encoded protein is CASSLDGSSYEQYF.

In its sample, this clone was seen a few times. The V and J genes are TRBV6-5 and TRBJ2-7; no firm D call. Trimming took off 6 bases at V and 1 base at J, with 13 bases between the two ends. The CDR3 sequence is 14 residues long. Germline CDR1 and CDR2: MNHEY and SVGAGI. CDR3 in amino acids: CASSSPQRSYEQYF. The CDR3, as DNA: TGTGCCAGCAGCTCCCCCCAGCGATCCTACGAGCAGTACTTC.

The chain has TRBV3-1 (or the pseudogene TRBV3-2) and TRBJ1-2; perhaps TRBD1 as D (5 bases). CDR1 and CDR2 (germline): LGHDT, YNNKEL (reference sequence). This CDR3 region has 16 residues. Trimming took 2 bases from V and 0 from J, leaving 13 bases between them. The CDR3 here is CASSQWGREANYGYTF. CDR3 nucleotide sequence: TGTGCCAGCAGCCAATGGGGCAGGGAAGCTAACTATGGCTACACCTTC.

This clone was observed many times. CDR3 sequence reads: CASPFTGEAEAFF. The CDR3 coding sequence is TGTGCCAGTCCCTTTACAGGGGAGGCTGAAGCTTTCTTT. The V gene is TRBV2, the J gene TRBJ1-1; 7 nucleotides align to TRBD1. The CDR3 runs to 13 residues. V lost 9 bases to trimming and J lost 6 bases; unmatched junction nucleotides: 10. Germline assignment: CDR1 SNHLY and CDR2 FYNNEI.

J is TRBJ1-6 and V is TRBV18; perhaps TRBD1 as D (6 bases). The CDR3 contains 15 residues. V lost 3 bases, J lost 7 bases, and 13 bases lay in between. Per germline, CDR1 KGHSH and CDR2 LQKENI. The CDR3 loop is CASSPQTGINSPLHF. The CDR3 region has the DNA TGTGCCAGCTCACCGCAAACAGGGATCAATTCACCCCTCCACTTT.

This clone was seen a few times. The CDR3 is CAWSRRRLANEQFF. In nucleotides, the CDR3 is TGTGCCTGGAGCCGTCGGAGATTGGCCAATGAGCAGTTCTTC. The rearrangement uses TRBV30 and TRBJ2-1; D not resolved. The CDR3 has 14 residues. V gave up 3 bases and J gave up 6 bases, with 15 bases separating them. Germline-derived CDR1 and CDR2 are GTSNPN and SVGIG (reference sequence).

The chain links TRBV7-9 to TRBJ2-7; D uncertain. The germline V gene encodes CDR1 SEHNR and CDR2 FQNEAQ (reference sequence). The germline V and J ends were trimmed by 1 base and 0 bases, with 19 bases remaining between them. The CDR3 consists of 18 residues. CDR3 DNA sequence: TGTGCCAGCAGCTTAGGGTTTCGAAGCACCCTTTTCTCCTACGAGCAGTACTTC. Its protein is CASSLGFRSTLFSYEQYF. Supplemented by reference TRBV7-9 and TRBJ2-7, the full variable domain reads DTGVSQNPRHKITKRGQNVTFRCDPISEHNRLYWYRQTLGQGPEFLTYFQNEAQLEKSRLLSDRFSAERPKGSFSTLEIQRTEQGDSAMYLCASSLGFRSTLFSYEQYFGPGTRLTVT.

V and J are TRBV6-5 and TRBJ2-2; D might be TRBD2 (5 bases). The V and J ends lost 2 bases and 9 bases respectively, with 10 bases between them. Germline CDR1 MNHEY, CDR2 SVGAGI. The CDR3 has 13 residues. The chain's CDR3 is CASSYARARELFF. The CDR3 coding sequence is TGTGCCAGCAGTTACGCGAGGGCTCGGGAGCTGTTTTTT.

The J gene is TRBJ1-4, the V gene TRBV10-3; 7 bases match TRBD1. Trimming removed 11 bases from V and 3 bases from J; junction bases left unmatched: 6. CDR3 size: 13 residues. Looked up from germline, CDR1 is ENHRY and CDR2 is SYGVKD. The CDR3 is CAARQGANEKLFF. The CDR3 DNA reads TGTGCCGCGAGACAGGGCGCTAATGAAAAACTGTTTTTT.

This clone was observed at least ten times. The chain couples TRBV9 to TRBJ2-5; D perhaps matches TRBD1 (7 bases). The CDR3 is 13 amino acids. Looked up from germline, CDR1 is SGDLS and CDR2 is YYNGEE. Trimming removed 3 bases at V and 4 bases at J, with 10 bases between. DNA for the CDR3: TGTGCCAGCAGCGCCCAGGGGGGAGAGACCCAGTACTTC. Translation: CASSAQGGETQYF.

Ten or more counts support this clone. V usage is TRBV28 and J usage is TRBJ1-6; D is possibly TRBD1 (5 bases). Trimming took 3 bases from V and 9 from J, leaving 12 bases between them. The CDR3 totals 14 residues. Germline lookup yields CDR1 MDHEN and CDR2 SYDVKM. CDR3 loop: CASSFLGDGSPLHF. CDR3 DNA sequence: TGTGCCAGCAGTTTTTTGGGGGATGGTTCACCCCTCCACTTT. The complete variable domain, with remaining parts taken from reference TRBV28 and TRBJ1-6, reads DVKVTQSSRYLVKRTGEKVFLECVQDMDHENMFWYRQDPGLGLRLIYFSYDVKMKEKGDIPEGYSVSREKKERFSLILESASTNQTSMYLCASSFLGDGSPLHFGNGTRLTVT.

This clone was recorded a few times. The chain employs TRBV5-1 and TRBJ2-3; D may be TRBD1 or TRBD2 (5 bases each). Trimming shortened V by 5 bases and J by 3 bases, and 7 bases separated the two germline ends. Germline V gene data show CDR1 as SGHRS and CDR2 as YFSETQ. The CDR3 contains 12 residues. CDR3 region: CASRGETDTQYF. The CDR3 DNA is TGCGCCAGCAGGGGGGAGACAGATACGCAGTATTTT.